This is a list of T cell receptor beta chains from one sample in a study of breast tumors, draining lymph nodes, adjacent tissues. TCRdb re-called the multiplex PCR reads with MiXCR, one entry per CDR3 protein. Of 180,000 or so distinct CDR3 sequences listed, 31% are singletons. Sequencing was done on a sample of axillary lymph node tissue. All receptors derive from a female donor with breast cancer. Some clones in this sample may be carry-over from other donors' samples. The CDR3 runs from the conserved cysteine through the conserved F or W. Fields, in order: J gene, V gene, clone size, D gene, CDR3 protein, CDR3 DNA. A D gene is named only where the DNA matches it firmly. Where a row states a size, it is once, few, many or the class of an expanded clone; other rows omit it.

J gene: TRBJ2-1
V gene: TRBV9
clone size: -
D gene: TRBD1
CDR3 protein: CASSSRPGTGGEAHEQFF
CDR3 DNA: TGTGCCAGCAGCTCCCGCCCGGGGACAGGGGGCGAGGCCCATGAGCAGTTCTTC

J gene: TRBJ1-1
V gene: TRBV2
clone size: few
D gene: TRBD1
CDR3 protein: CASRKQGAQDTEAFF
CDR3 DNA: TGTGCCAGCAGAAAACAGGGGGCTCAGGACACTGAAGCTTTCTTT

J gene: TRBJ2-7
V gene: TRBV7-9
clone size: -
D gene: -
CDR3 protein: CASSFYICSAASGTGNYEQYF
CDR3 DNA: -

J gene: TRBJ1-5
V gene: TRBV6-2/TRBV6-3
clone size: many
D gene: -
CDR3 protein: CASSLSRHSNQPQHF
CDR3 DNA: TGTGCCAGCAGTCTATCTCGCCATAGCAATCAGCCCCAGCATTTT

J gene: TRBJ2-1
V gene: TRBV20-1
clone size: few
D gene: -
CDR3 protein: CSARDARGAPSYNEQFF
CDR3 DNA: TGCAGTGCTAGAGATGCTAGGGGAGCCCCCTCCTACAATGAGCAGTTCTTC

J gene: TRBJ2-5
V gene: TRBV2
clone size: once
D gene: TRBD2
CDR3 protein: CASSARGWPGGRPETQYF
CDR3 DNA: TGTGCCAGCAGTGCTAGAGGGTGGCCGGGAGGGCGACCCGAGACCCAGTACTTC

J gene: TRBJ2-3
V gene: TRBV20-1
clone size: many
D gene: TRBD2
CDR3 protein: CSARELAGRADTQYF
CDR3 DNA: TGCAGTGCTAGAGAACTAGCGGGGAGGGCAGATACGCAGTATTTT

J gene: TRBJ1-5
V gene: TRBV12-3/TRBV12-4
clone size: -
D gene: TRBD1
CDR3 protein: CASSTGQGRAGVGNQPQHF
CDR3 DNA: TGTGCCAGCAGCACGGGACAGGGGAGGGCCGGGGTAGGCAATCAGCCCCAGCATTTT

J gene: TRBJ1-2
V gene: TRBV10-3
clone size: many
D gene: -
CDR3 protein: CAISAAEGRTSGYTF
CDR3 DNA: TGTGCCATCAGTGCGGCAGAGGGAAGGACAAGTGGCTACACCTTC

J gene: TRBJ2-5
V gene: TRBV4-2
clone size: many
D gene: -
CDR3 protein: CASSQARNQETQYF
CDR3 DNA: TGTGCCAGCAGCCAAGCTAGGAACCAAGAGACCCAGTACTTC

J gene: TRBJ2-7
V gene: TRBV2
clone size: -
D gene: TRBD1
CDR3 protein: CASSGDRNTYEQYF
CDR3 DNA: TGTGCCAGCAGTGGGGACAGAAACACCTACGAGCAGTACTTC

J gene: TRBJ1-6
V gene: TRBV5-5
clone size: many
D gene: -
CDR3 protein: CASSLEPYSPLHF
CDR3 DNA: TGTGCCAGCAGCTTGGAGCCTTACTCACCCCTCCACTTT

J gene: TRBJ1-2
V gene: TRBV6-6
clone size: many
D gene: -
CDR3 protein: CASSGTGRRNYGYTF
CDR3 DNA: TGTGCCAGCAGTGGTACAGGGAGGCGAAACTATGGCTACACCTTC

J gene: TRBJ2-3
V gene: TRBV9
clone size: many
D gene: -
CDR3 protein: CASSVATRRGDTQYF
CDR3 DNA: TGTGCCAGCAGCGTAGCTACCAGGAGAGGAGATACGCAGTATTTT

J gene: TRBJ2-2
V gene: TRBV13
clone size: many
D gene: -
CDR3 protein: CASSWGLQGRTGELFF
CDR3 DNA: TGTGCCAGCAGCTGGGGGTTACAGGGGAGGACCGGGGAGCTGTTTTTT

J gene: TRBJ2-3
V gene: TRBV5-1
clone size: many
D gene: -
CDR3 protein: CASSLEAASHTQYF
CDR3 DNA: TGCGCCAGCAGCTTGGAGGCGGCCAGCCATACGCAGTATTTT

J gene: TRBJ2-1
V gene: TRBV29-1
clone size: many
D gene: TRBD2
CDR3 protein: CSVEGAGARYNEQFF
CDR3 DNA: TGCAGCGTTGAAGGCGCGGGAGCACGCTACAATGAGCAGTTCTTC

J gene: TRBJ2-6
V gene: TRBV3-1
clone size: many
D gene: -
CDR3 protein: CASSQGAGANVLTF
CDR3 DNA: TGTGCCAGCAGCCAAGGAGCTGGGGCCAACGTCCTGACTTTC

J gene: TRBJ2-1
V gene: TRBV19
clone size: many
D gene: -
CDR3 protein: CASSMVWTPYNEQFF
CDR3 DNA: TGTGCCAGTAGTATGGTCTGGACGCCCTACAATGAGCAGTTCTTC

J gene: TRBJ1-6
V gene: TRBV7-3
clone size: many
D gene: -
CDR3 protein: CASSLDPNSPLHF
CDR3 DNA: TGTGCCAGCAGCCTAGACCCTAATTCACCCCTCCACTTT

J gene: TRBJ1-1
V gene: TRBV6-5
clone size: -
D gene: TRBD1
CDR3 protein: CASSPAGQGTSEAFF
CDR3 DNA: TGTGCCAGCAGTCCCGCCGGACAGGGTACATCTGAAGCTTTCTTT

J gene: TRBJ1-2
V gene: TRBV6-1
clone size: -
D gene: TRBD1
CDR3 protein: CASSYDRGYGYTF
CDR3 DNA: TGTGCCAGCAGTTACGACAGGGGTTATGGCTACACCTTC

J gene: TRBJ1-2
V gene: TRBV6-5
clone size: many
D gene: -
CDR3 protein: CASSYARGRVLGYTF
CDR3 DNA: TGTGCCAGCAGTTATGCAAGAGGAAGGGTACTTGGCTACACCTTC

J gene: TRBJ2-5
V gene: TRBV19
clone size: -
D gene: -
CDR3 protein: CAGSTSRAGGETQYF
CDR3 DNA: TGTGCCGGTAGTACATCCCGGGCAGGGGGGGAGACCCAGTACTTC

J gene: TRBJ2-1
V gene: TRBV6-1
clone size: few
D gene: TRBD2
CDR3 protein: CASSEYWVAGGSYNEQFF
CDR3 DNA: TGTGCCAGCAGTGAATATTGGGTAGCGGGAGGGTCCTACAATGAGCAGTTCTTC

J gene: TRBJ2-7
V gene: TRBV2
clone size: -
D gene: -
CDR3 protein: CASSERGAPTYEQYF
CDR3 DNA: TGTGCCAGCAGTGAAAGAGGAGCTCCCACCTACGAGCAGTACTTC

J gene: TRBJ2-1
V gene: TRBV18
clone size: many
D gene: -
CDR3 protein: CASSPGHNNEQFF
CDR3 DNA: TGTGCCAGCTCACCCGGACATAACAATGAGCAGTTCTTC

J gene: TRBJ2-3
V gene: TRBV5-1
clone size: -
D gene: -
CDR3 protein: CASTPGEADTQYF
CDR3 DNA: TGCGCCAGCACCCCAGGGGAGGCAGATACGCAGTATTTT

J gene: TRBJ2-1
V gene: TRBV5-1
clone size: once
D gene: TRBD2
CDR3 protein: CASSRGGAGSHNEQFF
CDR3 DNA: TGTGCCAGCAGCCGGGGGGGTGCCGGGAGTCACAATGAGCAGTTCTTC

J gene: TRBJ1-3
V gene: TRBV7-6
clone size: many
D gene: -
CDR3 protein: CASSLNTGSGNTIYF
CDR3 DNA: TGTGCCAGCAGCTTGAATACAGGGTCTGGAAACACCATATATTTT

J gene: TRBJ1-2
V gene: TRBV2
clone size: many
D gene: -
CDR3 protein: CASSGDTSSGGYTF
CDR3 DNA: TGTGCCAGCAGTGGGGACACTAGTTCGGGTGGCTACACCTTC

J gene: TRBJ2-2
V gene: TRBV30
clone size: many
D gene: -
CDR3 protein: CAWGPFGTGELFF
CDR3 DNA: TGTGCCTGGGGACCTTTTGGAACCGGGGAGCTGTTTTTT

J gene: TRBJ2-3
V gene: TRBV19
clone size: many
D gene: TRBD1
CDR3 protein: CASSDLGTGIADTQYF
CDR3 DNA: TGTGCCAGTAGTGATCTAGGGACAGGGATCGCAGATACGCAGTATTTT

J gene: TRBJ2-7
V gene: TRBV6-2/TRBV6-3
clone size: many
D gene: TRBD2
CDR3 protein: CASSQSGGIGQYF
CDR3 DNA: TGTGCCAGCAGTCAGAGCGGGGGGATCGGGCAGTACTTC

J gene: TRBJ2-3
V gene: TRBV20-1
clone size: few
D gene: TRBD2
CDR3 protein: CSAPLAGGNNEQYF
CDR3 DNA: TGCAGTGCTCCACTAGCGGGAGGAAACAATGAGCAGTATTTT

J gene: TRBJ1-3
V gene: TRBV19
clone size: -
D gene: -
CDR3 protein: CASSIAEGTVGDTIYF
CDR3 DNA: TGTGCCAGTAGTATAGCTGAAGGGACGGTCGGAGACACCATATATTTT

J gene: TRBJ2-1
V gene: TRBV6-5
clone size: few
D gene: TRBD2
CDR3 protein: CASSPTSGINNEQFF
CDR3 DNA: TGTGCCAGCAGCCCGACTAGCGGGATCAACAATGAGCAGTTCTTC

J gene: TRBJ1-2
V gene: TRBV7-2
clone size: -
D gene: TRBD1
CDR3 protein: CASSLRGQALYGYTF
CDR3 DNA: TGTGCCAGCAGCTTAAGGGGACAGGCTCTCTATGGCTACACCTTC

J gene: TRBJ1-4
V gene: TRBV12-3/TRBV12-4
clone size: -
D gene: TRBD1
CDR3 protein: CASSPDRGATNEKLFF
CDR3 DNA: TGTGCCAGCAGTCCGGACAGGGGGGCAACTAATGAAAAACTGTTTTTT

J gene: TRBJ1-6
V gene: TRBV5-1
clone size: -
D gene: -
CDR3 protein: CASSPGGDSQNSPLHF
CDR3 DNA: TGCGCCAGCAGCCCCGGTGGGGACTCTCAAAATTCACCCCTCCACTTT

J gene: TRBJ2-7
V gene: TRBV6-2/TRBV6-3
clone size: -
D gene: -
CDR3 protein: CASSAQYVQYF
CDR3 DNA: TGTGCCAGCAGTGCCCAATACGTGCAGTACTTC

J gene: TRBJ2-1
V gene: TRBV19
clone size: -
D gene: TRBD2
CDR3 protein: CASSMTSGDRGEQFF
CDR3 DNA: TGTGCCAGTAGTATGACTAGCGGGGATAGGGGTGAGCAGTTCTTC

J gene: TRBJ2-7
V gene: TRBV15
clone size: many
D gene: -
CDR3 protein: CATSRGRDGYEQYF
CDR3 DNA: TGTGCCACCAGCAGAGGGCGGGACGGTTACGAGCAGTACTTC

J gene: TRBJ2-7
V gene: TRBV20-1
clone size: many
D gene: TRBD1
CDR3 protein: CSARDGDRYEQYF
CDR3 DNA: TGCAGTGCTAGAGATGGGGACAGGTACGAGCAGTACTTC

J gene: TRBJ2-7
V gene: TRBV2
clone size: -
D gene: TRBD2
CDR3 protein: CASRGAGGDSYEQYF
CDR3 DNA: TGTGCCAGCAGGGGTGCTGGGGGGGACTCCTACGAGCAGTACTTC

J gene: TRBJ2-2
V gene: TRBV6-5
clone size: many
D gene: -
CDR3 protein: CASSSNDRPNTGELFF
CDR3 DNA: TGTGCCAGCAGTTCTAACGACAGACCGAACACCGGGGAGCTGTTTTTT

J gene: TRBJ1-2
V gene: TRBV11-2
clone size: many
D gene: -
CDR3 protein: CASSPPGPIPRDGYTF
CDR3 DNA: TGTGCCAGCAGCCCCCCCGGACCAATCCCCAGAGATGGCTACACCTTC

J gene: TRBJ2-1
V gene: TRBV15
clone size: many
D gene: -
CDR3 protein: CATSRATTIGNEQFF
CDR3 DNA: TGTGCCACCAGCAGAGCGACTACTATAGGTAATGAGCAGTTCTTC

J gene: TRBJ1-5
V gene: TRBV5-1
clone size: many
D gene: -
CDR3 protein: CASRWTADSNQPQHF
CDR3 DNA: TGCGCCAGCAGATGGACAGCTGATAGCAATCAGCCCCAGCATTTT

J gene: TRBJ2-2
V gene: TRBV20-1
clone size: many
D gene: TRBD1
CDR3 protein: CSARPQTGWNTGELFF
CDR3 DNA: TGCAGTGCTAGACCCCAGACAGGGTGGAACACCGGGGAGCTGTTTTTT

J gene: TRBJ1-2
V gene: TRBV5-6
clone size: many
D gene: TRBD1
CDR3 protein: CASSKPTGGRRLNYGYTF
CDR3 DNA: TGTGCCAGCAGCAAACCAACAGGGGGCCGACGGCTGAACTATGGCTACACCTTC

J gene: TRBJ2-7
V gene: TRBV30
clone size: many
D gene: -
CDR3 protein: CAWSPQGVFNSYEQYF
CDR3 DNA: TGTGCCTGGAGTCCCCAAGGGGTTTTTAACTCCTACGAGCAGTACTTC